Each of the 19 T cell receptor beta chains below was sequenced from the same sample in a study of shared clonotypes between healthy human individuals. Using immunoSEQ multiplex PCR, the repertoire was profiled, and TCRdb retains in-frame clones only, with some absent. The sample lists hundreds of thousands of clones, roughly 70% occurring once. Sequenced: memory CD4+ T cells sorted from blood. Regarding subset: CD45RA-negative fraction. These receptors originate from a woman in her 30s in good health.

In this sample, this clone turned up once. The J gene is TRBJ2-5, the V gene TRBV6-5; TRBD2 might be the D (7 bases). The CDR3 consists of 16 residues. Germline V gives CDR1 MNHEY, CDR2 SVGAGI. V lost 2 bases to trimming and J lost 4 bases, with 17 bases between them. CDR3 protein: CASSYGGAGEGETQYF. The CDR3 region has the DNA TGTGCCAGCAGTTACGGGGGGGCGGGAGAAGGAGAGACCCAGTACTTC.

Here the CDR3 reads CASKKYEETQYF. DNA of the CDR3: TGTGCCAGCAAAAAATACGAAGAGACCCAGTACTTC. V gene TRBV2 combines with J gene TRBJ2-5; D unresolved. CDR1 is SNHLY, CDR2 FYNNEI, per germline. This CDR3 is 12 amino acids long. Trimming left V 7 bases short and J 3 bases short, with 9 bases between.

This clone came up many times. The chain uses TRBV7-8 and TRBJ2-1; no reliable D call. The V gene lost 3 bases and the J gene lost 3 bases, with 9 bases spanning the gap. The germline gives CDR1 SGHVS, CDR2 FQNEAQ. There are 14 residues in the CDR3. For the CDR3, the DNA is TGTGCCAGCAGCTTGGTAAGGGTCTACAATGAGCAGTTCTTC. Encoded protein: CASSLVRVYNEQFF.

Points on this clone: The same CDR3 arises from other DNA sequences in this sample as well. V usage is TRBV5-1 and J usage is TRBJ2-3, with 7 positions matching TRBD2. In germline, CDR1 is SGHRS, CDR2 YFSETQ. J was trimmed by 4 bases and V by 3 bases; bases with no gene match: 5. This CDR3 contains 14 residues. The CDR3 here is CASSSPGGPDTQYF. CDR3 sequence (DNA): TGCGCCAGCAGCTCCCCGGGAGGCCCAGATACGCAGTATTTT.

This chain joins TRBV7-8 and TRBJ2-7; D unclear. CDR1 is SGHVS, CDR2 FQNEAQ, per germline. CDR3 length equals 11 residues. Trimming took 0 bases from V and 7 from J, leaving 4 bases between them. The CDR3: CASSLAVEQYF. CDR3 DNA: TGTGCCAGCAGCTTAGCGGTGGAGCAGTACTTC.

This clone has ten or more counts. The same CDR3 also results from other DNA sequences found in this sample. The gene calls are TRBV28 and TRBJ1-1, with TRBD1 matching over 9 bases. The V gene's germline CDR1 is MDHEN and CDR2 SYDVKM. Trimming removed 1 base from V and 4 bases from J; junction bases left unmatched: 4. The CDR3 is 15 amino acids. The CDR3 protein is CASSLYRGQGTEAFF. The DNA of the CDR3 is TGTGCCAGCAGTTTATACAGGGGGCAGGGCACTGAAGCTTTCTTT. The full variable domain, rest sourced from reference TRBV28 and TRBJ1-1, is DVKVTQSSRYLVKRTGEKVFLECVQDMDHENMFWYRQDPGLGLRLIYFSYDVKMKEKGDIPEGYSVSREKKERFSLILESASTNQTSMYLCASSLYRGQGTEAFFGQGTRLTVV.

The CDR3 bases are TGTGCCAGTAGTATGTTACAGGTCCAGCCCCAGCATTTT. Protein product: CASSMLQVQPQHF. This chain connects TRBV19 to TRBJ1-5, with D perhaps TRBD1 (5 bases). Germline assignment: CDR1 LNHDA and CDR2 SQIVND (reference sequence). Trimming took off 3 bases at V and 7 bases at J, with 10 bases between the two ends. The CDR3 contains 13 residues.

This clone was seen only a few times. The chain links TRBV5-6 to TRBJ1-5, with TRBD1 matching over 10 bases. CDR3 length equals 15 residues. Trimming took 0 bases from V and 9 from J; bases not matched to a gene: 6. Looked up from germline, CDR1 is SGHDT and CDR2 is YYEEEE. The CDR3 DNA reads as TGTGCCAGCAGCTTGGCCGGGACAGGGGCCAGGCCCCAGCATTTT. Translation: CASSLAGTGARPQHF.

This clone was observed a few times. The V and J genes are TRBV10-1 and TRBJ2-3, with 11 bases lining up with TRBD2. CDR3 length: 16 residues. V dropped 5 bases and J dropped 3; count of bases not matched to a gene: 7. Germline CDR1 WNHNN, CDR2 SYGVQD (reference sequence). The CDR3 DNA is TGCGCCAGCAGTAACTTAGCGGGAGGGCCGACAGATACGCAGTATTTT. It yields the protein CASSNLAGGPTDTQYF.

Of note for this clone: The same CDR3 arises from other DNA sequences in this sample as well. This chain links TRBV28 with TRBJ1-5, with a tentative D call TRBD1 (5 bases). The V gene's germline CDR1 is MDHEN and CDR2 SYDVKM. With 5 bases removed from V and 4 bases from J, the gap between germline ends came to 15 bases. The CDR3 loop spans 15 amino acids. CDR3 bases: TGTGCCAGCAGTCCTCTCCGGGACGGAAATCAGCCCCAGCATTTT. Translating gives CASSPLRDGNQPQHF.

In this sample, this clone turned up a few times. Other DNA sequences in this sample translate to the same CDR3. The rearrangement uses TRBV5-1 and TRBJ2-1; D not certain. Trimming removed 4 bases from V and 2 bases from J, with 4 bases in between. The germline V gene encodes CDR1 SGHRS and CDR2 YFSETQ. CDR3 length: 12 residues. The CDR3 loop is CASSPTYNEQFF. The CDR3 DNA is TGCGCCAGCAGCCCGACCTACAATGAGCAGTTCTTC.

The chain recombines TRBV6-6 with TRBJ1-5; D unresolved. With 5 bases removed from V and 3 bases from J, the gap between germline ends came to 11 bases. The V gene's germline CDR1 is MNHNY and CDR2 SVGAGI (reference sequence). This CDR3 region has 14 residues. CDR3 region: CASSNARYNQPQHF. For the CDR3, the DNA is TGTGCCAGCAGTAACGCCAGGTACAATCAGCCCCAGCATTTT.

The chain joins TRBV7-9 to TRBJ2-1; D gene uncertain. The CDR3 is made up of 14 amino acids. Germline CDR1 SEHNR, CDR2 FQNEAQ (reference sequence). V shed 1 base and J shed 8 bases, with 12 bases lying between them. In DNA form, the CDR3 reads TGTGCCAGCAGCTTAGATGTTTCAGTGGATGAGCAGTTCTTC. This codes for CASSLDVSVDEQFF.

The rearrangement links TRBV18 to TRBJ2-7, with 12 bases aligning to TRBD1. V was clipped by 3 bases and J by 5 bases; unmatched bases: 5. The CDR3 extends over 15 amino acids. Germline V lookup: CDR1 KGHSH, CDR2 LQKENI. DNA for the CDR3: TGTGCCAGCTCACCGGCAGGGACAGGGGGCCACGAGCAGTACTTC. Translated, it gives CASSPAGTGGHEQYF.

V gene TRBV11-2 combines with J gene TRBJ2-7; TRBD1 matches 8 bases. Germline lookup yields CDR1 SGHAT and CDR2 FQNNGV. Trimming removed 5 bases from V and 3 bases from J; junction bases left unmatched: 9. The CDR3 totals 15 residues. CDR3 residues: CASSAGTGGVYEQYF. CDR3 coding DNA: TGTGCCAGCAGCGCCGGGACAGGCGGGGTCTACGAGCAGTACTTC.

This clone was seen only once. The chain combines TRBV27 with TRBJ2-7; D remains unclear. The CDR3 has 14 amino acids. V was pared by 6 bases and J by 0 bases, with 12 bases between. Germline CDR1 and CDR2: MNHEY and SMNVEV (reference sequence). The CDR3 spells CASRRAQASYEQYF. The CDR3 coding sequence is TGTGCCAGCAGAAGAGCTCAAGCCTCCTACGAGCAGTACTTC.

The V and J genes are TRBV7-9 and TRBJ2-5; 10 nucleotides align to TRBD1. The DNA end is a closer match to TRBJ2-7, so the J assignment may be wrong. In germline, CDR1 is SEHNR, CDR2 FQNEAQ (reference sequence). This CDR3 has 16 residues. In nucleotides, the CDR3 is TGTGCCAGCAGCAAAGACCTGGGACAGGGGCTCGTCGAGCAGTACTTC. The encoded protein is CASSKDLGQGLVEQYF.

The gene calls are TRBV5-6 and TRBJ2-2; D is possibly TRBD1 or TRBD2 (5 bases each). Looked up from germline, CDR1 is SGHDT and CDR2 is YYEEEE. There are 14 residues in the CDR3. Trimming took off 5 bases at V and 3 bases at J, with 11 bases between the two ends. CDR3 residues: CASRRWGYTGELFF. As DNA, the CDR3 is TGTGCCAGCAGAAGGTGGGGGTACACCGGGGAGCTGTTTTTT.

The chain employs TRBV5-1 and TRBJ2-7; 14 nucleotides align to TRBD2. CDR3 length: 17 amino acids. Looked up from germline, CDR1 is SGHRS and CDR2 is YFSETQ. V shed 4 bases and J 2 bases; nucleotides not matched to a gene: 8. CDR3 loop: CASSPGLAGVVTYEQYF. CDR3 sequence (DNA): TGCGCCAGCAGCCCGGGACTAGCGGGAGTCGTGACCTACGAGCAGTACTTC. The variable domain in full, with the rest retrieved from reference TRBV5-1 and TRBJ2-7, is KAGVTQTPRYLIKTRGQQVTLSCSPISGHRSVSWYQQTPGQGLQFLFEYFSETQRNKGNFPGRFSGRQFSNSRSEMNVSTLELGDSALYLCASSPGLAGVVTYEQYFGPGTRLTVT.